The clone carrying this T cell receptor beta chain was seen ten or more times. Its antigen is undetermined. The data originate from a study of T cells in Graves' hyperthyroidism and ophthalmopathy. General observations from the study: Ophthalmopathy was model-predicted a median around 6.1 months pre-onset. Most clonotypes expanded in thyroid above 0.001 were likewise present in blood.

Uncontrolled infection, other autoimmune disease, pregnancy or lactation excluded patients. Diagnoses rested on clinical symptoms, serum thyroxine and TRAb, thyroid ultrasound and orbital computed tomography. This CDR3 comprises 11 residues. V was cut by 6 bases and J by 2 bases, with 4 bases left in between. CDR1 and CDR2 from the germline V gene are MDHEN and SYDVKM. RNA transcripts were the template for amplifying TCR beta CDR3 regions. First-round RT-PCR targeting the TCR CDR3 was performed with the HTBI primer set. TCRdb processed the multiplex PCR reads anew with MiXCR; each CDR3 protein has one entry. The sample shows about 49,000 distinct CDR3 sequences, roughly 56% of them seen only once.

The chain uses TRBV28 and TRBJ1-2; D gene uncertain. Specimen: peripheral blood or thyroid tissue (not recorded which). This TCR derives from a man aged 18 to 35 with Graves' hyperthyroidism. The CDR3 DNA reads as TGTGCCAGCAGGGACAACTATGGCTACACCTTC. Translated: CASRDNYGYTF.